Sequencing of this T cell receptor (beta chain) was carried out in a study of CD8+CD57+ T cells in acquired aplastic anemia. On the study more broadly: Sorted CD4+ and CD8+ cell DNA averaged roughly 3 ug. Study-wide findings and caveats: There were about 27 CD8+ CDR3 sequences that occurred in both patients and controls.

Germline V gives CDR1 SGDLS, CDR2 YYNGEE. There are 12 residues in the CDR3. V was shortened by 5 bases and J by 8 bases, with 10 bases between the two germline ends. The authors sequenced patients whose flow cytometry had shown CD8+CD57+ cell expansion. Severe acquired aplastic anemia affected all patients. This clonotype was detected a few times. The target antigen is unknown. Genomic DNA constituted the template upon which TCR beta VDJ and CDR3 profiling was performed. TCRdb reprocessed the reads via MiXCR and lists one record per CDR3 protein. The repertoire consists of 450,000 to 600,000 distinct CDR3 sequences, with approximately 32% occurring once and the leading ten covering less than 0.85%.

Sequenced input: sorted CD4+, CD8+, or CD8+CD57+ T cells (not recorded which) from PBMCs. This receptor was identified in a human donor with aplastic anemia. V and J are TRBV9 and TRBJ1-4; D is ambiguous. The CDR3 spells CASSSRLEKLFF. In DNA form, the CDR3 reads TGTGCCAGCAGTTCCCGTCTGGAAAAACTGTTTTTT.